This T cell receptor beta chain was captured in a study of control samples from healthy donors and cancer patients. Generated by immunoSEQ multiplex PCR, the TCRdb table keeps only in-frame clones and is missing some. Of under 300,000 clones in the sample, over 75% were seen once. The CDR3 is 12 amino acids. CDR1 and CDR2 (germline): SQVTM, ANQGSEA. V was pared by 4 bases and J by 6 bases, with 5 bases of the junction left unmatched. This receptor was taken from an older woman with lung cancer. The specimen was PBMCs. This chain uses TRBV29-1 with TRBJ2-5; TRBD1 matches 7 bases. CDR3: CSVANRGKTQYF. CDR3 coding DNA: TGCAGCGTTGCCAACAGGGGAAAGACCCAGTACTTC.